The 17 T cell receptor beta chains listed next were all sequenced from one sample in a study of T cell repertoires in cytomegalovirus infection (dated by TCRdb to the late 2010s). The sequencing machine was an Illumina HiSeq 1500. TCRdb reprocessing: public reads trimmed at Q25 with fastp, clones called with MiXCR, in-frame beta chains kept. Merged by CDR3 protein, the rows form single entries marked with the most common genes and DNA. The table for this sample lists roughly 350,000 distinct CDR3 sequences; just under 35% of them were counted only once. The top ten clones comprise roughly 13% of the sample. Per the publication, the treatment or condition label means: in vitro stimulation with specific CMV peptide epitopes to enrich CMV-specific T cells. Antigens for these TCRs are unknown. Sample: cultured PBMCs, taken from culture after CMV antigen stimulation. The receptors shown here come from a human donor in good health (CMV status not recorded). Some clones in this sample may be carry-over from other donors' samples.

The chain recombines TRBV3-1 with TRBJ2-1; unclear D gene. Deletions cut 1 base from V and 12 bases from J, with 10 bases between. The CDR3 loop spans 12 amino acids. Germline V CDR1 and CDR2: LGHDT, YNNKEL (reference sequence). The CDR3 sequence is CASSQGSLGQFF. The DNA for the CDR3 is TGTGCCAGCAGCCAAGGATCCCTCGGGCAGTTCTTC.

This rearrangement joins TRBV28 to TRBJ2-1, with 9 positions matching TRBD2. Germline V gene sequence: CDR1 MDHEN, CDR2 SYDVKM. With V trimmed by 2 bases and J by 8 bases, 7 bases remained unmatched. This CDR3 is built from 15 residues. The CDR3 spells CASSLAGGPIDEQFF. DNA for the CDR3: TGTGCCAGCAGTTTAGCGGGAGGGCCGATCGATGAGCAGTTCTTC.

This clonotype showed up just a few times. V and J are TRBV7-2 and TRBJ2-7; 8 positions match TRBD1. The germline V gene has CDR1 SGHTA and CDR2 FQGNSA. The CDR3 length is 16 residues. V shed 5 bases and J 1 base; nucleotides not matched to a gene: 10. This CDR3 is CASSQDRGRLSYEQYV. CDR3 in DNA: TGTGCCAGCAGCCAAGACAGGGGCCGACTTTCCTACGAGCAGTACGTC.

This clonotype was observed a few times. The chain links TRBV7-8 to TRBJ2-1, with D tentatively TRBD1 (5 bases). V lost 4 bases and J 8 bases, leaving 18 bases between the germline ends. CDR3 size: 15 residues. CDR1 is SGHVS and CDR2 is FQNEAQ in the germline V gene. The CDR3 region has the DNA TGTGCCAGCAGCTACCACAGGTCTCCTGGAGATGAGCAGTTCTTC. Its translation: CASSYHRSPGDEQFF.

The rearrangement uses TRBV7-9 and TRBJ1-4; perhaps TRBD1 as D (5 bases). V shed 11 bases and J shed 11 bases, with 12 bases lying between them. The CDR3 consists of 10 residues. The germline gives CDR1 SEHNR, CDR2 FQNEAQ (reference sequence). The CDR3 coding sequence is TGTGCCGGAGCCGGGGACAAACTGTTTTTT. Protein: CAGAGDKLFF.

The DNA of the CDR3 is TGTGCCAGCAGACGAACAGGGGCCGGCACCGGGGAGCTGTTTTTT. Its translation: CASRRTGAGTGELFF. This chain links TRBV11-2 with TRBJ2-2; 7 bases align to TRBD1. The CDR3 extends over 15 amino acids. The trim removed 6 bases at V and 4 bases at J, leaving 8 bases unmatched. Germline V gene sequence: CDR1 SGHAT, CDR2 FQNNGV.

The table lists this clonotype with a few counts. This chain connects TRBV6-2 or TRBV6-3 to TRBJ2-7; D is possibly TRBD1 (5 bases). V dropped 5 bases and J dropped 4 bases, with 9 bases sitting between them. Germline CDR1 and CDR2: MNHEY and SVGEGT. CDR3 size: 12 residues. This CDR3 reads CASSQGSYEQYV. DNA of the CDR3: TGTGCCAGCAGTCAGGGTTCTTACGAGCAGTACGTC.

J is TRBJ2-3 and V is TRBV4-3; D might be TRBD2 (5 bases). This CDR3 is built from 13 residues. Germline V gene sequence: CDR1 LGHNA, CDR2 YSLEER. Trimming removed 1 base at V and 6 bases at J, with 8 bases between. The CDR3 DNA sequence: TGCGCCAGCAGCCAAGCGGGAAGGGATACGCAGTATTTT. It translates to CASSQAGRDTQYF.

The chain carries TRBV7-3 and TRBJ2-2; 9 bases fit TRBD2. The CDR3 runs to 15 residues. The germline V gene has CDR1 SGHTA and CDR2 FQGTGA. V dropped 5 bases and J dropped 5; count of bases not matched to a gene: 6. The CDR3 loop reads CASSGSGRSTGELFF. The DNA for the CDR3 is TGTGCCAGCAGCGGTAGCGGGAGATCGACCGGGGAGCTGTTTTTT.

V is TRBV4-1 and J is TRBJ2-1; D perhaps matches TRBD1 (6 bases). Germline loops: CDR1 MGHRA, CDR2 YSYEKL. This CDR3 region has 16 residues. Between the trimmed V and J ends, which lost 4 bases and 4 bases, there was a span of 17 bases. The CDR3: CASSPMGQGRYNEQFF. In DNA, the CDR3 is TGCGCCAGCAGCCCAATGGGGCAGGGGAGATACAATGAGCAGTTCTTC.

This chain links TRBV27 with TRBJ2-1, with 8 bases fitting TRBD1. Trimming took 6 bases from V and 8 from J; bases not matched to a gene: 6. The CDR3 length is 13 residues. Germline values: CDR1 MNHEY, CDR2 SMNVEV (reference sequence). The CDR3 nucleotides are TGTGCCAGCAGCCCAGGGGGCCAGGATGAGCAGTTCTTC. Its protein product is CASSPGGQDEQFF.

The chain has TRBV5-4 and TRBJ2-5; 7 bases map to TRBD2. This CDR3 spans 15 amino acids. Germline lookup yields CDR1 SGHNT and CDR2 YYREEE (reference sequence). V shed 4 bases, J shed 1 base, and the junction held 7 bases outside the gene matches. The CDR3 here is CASSVRTSSQETQYF. The CDR3 nucleotides read TGTGCCAGCAGCGTACGGACTAGTTCCCAAGAGACCCAGTACTTC.

This clonotype came up a few times. The chain links TRBV18 to TRBJ2-3; 7 nucleotides line up with TRBD2. The CDR3 totals 14 residues. Germline V gives CDR1 KGHSH, CDR2 LQKENI. The J segment lost 5 bases and the V segment lost 3 bases, leaving 5 bases of the junction unmatched. The CDR3 bases are TGTGCCAGCTCACCGGGACTAAGGCTAGATACGCAGTATTTT. Its protein product is CASSPGLRLDTQYF.

The chain employs TRBV10-3 and TRBJ2-5; no definite D call. V lost 5 bases to trimming and J lost 4 bases, with 14 bases between them. This CDR3 has 14 amino acids. Germline CDR1 and CDR2: ENHRY and SYGVKD. The DNA for the CDR3 is TGTGCCATCAGTCCTCGAGACTTGGGAGAGACCCAGTACTTC. This translates into CAISPRDLGETQYF.

There are a few counts of this clonotype. The chain recombines TRBV28 with TRBJ2-1, with TRBD2 matching over 9 bases. Looked up from germline, CDR1 is MDHEN and CDR2 is SYDVKM. After removal of 4 bases from V and 8 bases from J, the junction contained 9 bases not matched to a gene. CDR3 length: 15 residues. The CDR3 loop reads CASSSPAGGPDEQFF. The CDR3 nucleotides read TGTGCCAGCAGTTCCCCTGCGGGAGGGCCCGATGAGCAGTTCTTC.

This clonotype has ten or more counts. The rearrangement links TRBV11-2 to TRBJ1-2; D remains unclear. Per germline, CDR1 SGHAT and CDR2 FQNNGV. CDR3 length equals 13 residues. Trimming took 5 bases from V and 7 from J, leaving 14 bases between them. CDR3: CASSKLGLTGYTF. The CDR3 coding sequence is TGTGCCAGCAGCAAGTTGGGGTTGACTGGCTACACCTTC.

The chain combines TRBV5-5 with TRBJ2-5; 8 bases agree with TRBD1. There are 14 residues in the CDR3. The germline V gene has CDR1 SGHKS and CDR2 YYEKEE (reference sequence). Trimming at V came to 3 bases and at J to 5 bases, leaving 6 bases not matched to a gene. For the CDR3, the DNA is TGTGCCAGCAGCTGGGGACAGGCAGGGGAGACCCAGTACTTC. Encoded protein: CASSWGQAGETQYF.